This T cell receptor beta chain was retrieved from a study of T cells in Graves' hyperthyroidism and ophthalmopathy. There are 16 residues in the CDR3. V dropped 0 bases and J dropped 1 base, with 14 bases sitting between them. Germline lookup yields CDR1 SGHNT and CDR2 YYREEE (reference sequence). Amplified TCR beta CDR3 regions came from RNA transcripts. During a first-round RT-PCR of the TCR CDR3, the HTBI primer set was used. TCRdb recomputed calls from the multiplex PCR reads with MiXCR, one row per CDR3 protein. This sample carries around 340,000 distinct CDR3 sequences, 15% to 20% of them seen once, and the ten largest clones take approximately 35%.

Sequenced material: blood. The receptor comes from a man between 25 and 39 years old with Graves' hyperthyroidism. V is TRBV5-4 and J is TRBJ2-7; D is perhaps TRBD1 (5 bases). CDR3 in amino acids: CASSLGGPRGSYEQYF. In DNA form, the CDR3 reads TGTGCCAGCAGCTTGGGGGGCCCCCGAGGATCCTACGAGCAGTACTTC.